This T cell receptor beta chain was found in a study of technical replicates of blood from a few donors. The V gene's germline CDR1 is ENHRY and CDR2 SYGVKD. This CDR3 is 14 amino acids long. Trimming at V came to 6 bases and at J to 1 base, leaving 1 base not matched to a gene. This clone was seen a few times. The method was immunoSEQ multiplex PCR; TCRdb's version includes in-frame clones alone and lacks a portion of them. This sample carries roughly 80,000 clones, approximately 94% of them seen once, and the ten largest clones take less than 0.4%. Source material: T cells isolated from PBMCs. The rearrangement links TRBV10-3 to TRBJ2-3; 10 bases agree with TRBD2. The clonotype was recovered from a human donor in good health. The CDR3 here is CAIRGTSGTDTQYF. In DNA, the CDR3 is TGTGCCATCAGGGGGACTAGCGGCACAGATACGCAGTATTTT.